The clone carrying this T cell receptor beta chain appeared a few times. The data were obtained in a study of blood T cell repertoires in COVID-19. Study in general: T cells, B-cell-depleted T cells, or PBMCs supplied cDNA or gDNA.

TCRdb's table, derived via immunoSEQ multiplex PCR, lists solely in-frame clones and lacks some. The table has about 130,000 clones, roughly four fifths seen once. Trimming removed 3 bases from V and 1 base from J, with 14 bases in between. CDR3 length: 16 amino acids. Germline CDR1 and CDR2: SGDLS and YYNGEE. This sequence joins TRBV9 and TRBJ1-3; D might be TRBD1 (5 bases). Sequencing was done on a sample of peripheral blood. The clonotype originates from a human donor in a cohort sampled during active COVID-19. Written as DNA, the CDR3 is TGTGCCAGCAGCGGCTCGGGACTGAAGTCTGGAAACACCATATATTTT. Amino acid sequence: CASSGSGLKSGNTIYF.